This T cell receptor beta chain was retrieved from a study of shared clonotypes between healthy human individuals. Whole-study findings and limits: Approximately 5% was the fraction of naive CD4 clonotypes found shared across several donors.

In regard to this clone: No antigen is known for it.

The germline V gene encodes CDR1 SEHNR and CDR2 FQNEAQ (reference sequence). V shed 3 bases, J shed 0 bases, and the junction held 2 bases outside the gene matches. This CDR3 region has 14 residues. The repertoire was sequenced with immunoSEQ multiplex PCR; TCRdb's copy has only in-frame clones and lacks some. The data show some 700,000 clones, about 90% seen once. The chain employs TRBV7-9 and TRBJ2-7; 7 nucleotides align to TRBD2. Sequencing input: memory CD8+ T cells from PBMCs. Subset: CD45RO+ cells pooled with CCR7-negative TemRA cells. This clonotype originated in a man aged 18 to 29 in good health. Some clones in this sample may be carry-over from other donors' samples. Written as DNA, the CDR3 is TGTGCCAGCAGCTTTAGCGGGCCCTCCTACGAGCAGTACTTC. Its protein is CASSFSGPSYEQYF.